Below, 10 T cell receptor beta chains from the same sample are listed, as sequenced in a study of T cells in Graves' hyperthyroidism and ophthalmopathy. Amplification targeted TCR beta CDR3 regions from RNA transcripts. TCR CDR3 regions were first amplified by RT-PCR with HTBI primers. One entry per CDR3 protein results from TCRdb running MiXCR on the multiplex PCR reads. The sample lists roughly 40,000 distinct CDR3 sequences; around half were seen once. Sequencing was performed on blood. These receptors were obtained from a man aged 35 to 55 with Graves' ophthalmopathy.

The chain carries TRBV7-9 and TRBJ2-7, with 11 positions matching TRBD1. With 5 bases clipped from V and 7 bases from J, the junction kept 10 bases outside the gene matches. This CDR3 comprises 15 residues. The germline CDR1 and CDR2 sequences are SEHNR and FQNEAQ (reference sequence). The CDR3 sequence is CASSPWDRGLVEQYF. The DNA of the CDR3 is TGTGCCAGCAGCCCATGGGACAGGGGGTTGGTTGAGCAGTACTTC.

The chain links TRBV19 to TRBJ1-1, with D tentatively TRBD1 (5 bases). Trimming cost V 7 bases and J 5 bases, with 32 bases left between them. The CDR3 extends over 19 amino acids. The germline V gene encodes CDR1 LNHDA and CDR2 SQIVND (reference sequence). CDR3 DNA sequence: TGTGCCAGTATCCCATGTGGGGTAGTCACGAGCAGGGAGGGGACTGAAGCTTTCTTT. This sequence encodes CASIPCGVVTSREGTEAFF. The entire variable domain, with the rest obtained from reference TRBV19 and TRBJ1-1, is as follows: DGGITQSPKYLFRKEGQNVTLSCEQNLNHDAMYWYRQDPGQGLRLIYYSQIVNDFQKGDIAEGYSVSREKKESFPLTVTSAQKNPTAFYLCASIPCGVVTSREGTEAFFGQGTRLTVV.

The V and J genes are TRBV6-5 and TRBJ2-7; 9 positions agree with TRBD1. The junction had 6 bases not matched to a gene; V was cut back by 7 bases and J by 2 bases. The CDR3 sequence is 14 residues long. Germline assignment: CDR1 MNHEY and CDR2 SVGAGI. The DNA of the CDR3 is TGTGCCAGCACCGAGGACAGGGGCCCCTACGAGCAGTACTTC. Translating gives CASTEDRGPYEQYF.

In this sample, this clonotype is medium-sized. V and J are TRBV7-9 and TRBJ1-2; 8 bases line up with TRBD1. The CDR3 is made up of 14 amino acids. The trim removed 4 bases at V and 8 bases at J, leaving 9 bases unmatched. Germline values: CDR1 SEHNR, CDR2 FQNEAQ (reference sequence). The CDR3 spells CASSSGTGNRGYTF. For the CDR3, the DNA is TGTGCCAGCAGCTCCGGGACAGGAAATCGGGGCTACACCTTC. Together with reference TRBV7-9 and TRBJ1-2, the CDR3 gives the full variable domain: DTGVSQNPRHKITKRGQNVTFRCDPISEHNRLYWYRQTLGQGPEFLTYFQNEAQLEKSRLLSDRFSAERPKGSFSTLEIQRTEQGDSAMYLCASSSGTGNRGYTFGSGTRLTVV.

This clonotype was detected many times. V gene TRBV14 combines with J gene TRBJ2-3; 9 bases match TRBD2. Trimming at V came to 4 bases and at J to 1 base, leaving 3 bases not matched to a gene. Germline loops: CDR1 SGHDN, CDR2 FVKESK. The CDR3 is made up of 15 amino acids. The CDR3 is CASSPSGTRTDTQYF. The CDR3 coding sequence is TGTGCCAGCAGCCCTAGCGGGACCCGCACAGATACGCAGTATTTT.

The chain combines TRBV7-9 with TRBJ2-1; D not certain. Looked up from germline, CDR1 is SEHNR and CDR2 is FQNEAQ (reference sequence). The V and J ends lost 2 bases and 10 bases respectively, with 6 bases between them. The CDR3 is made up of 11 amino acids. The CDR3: CASSLKSEQFF. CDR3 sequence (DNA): TGTGCCAGCAGCTTAAAATCCGAGCAGTTCTTC.

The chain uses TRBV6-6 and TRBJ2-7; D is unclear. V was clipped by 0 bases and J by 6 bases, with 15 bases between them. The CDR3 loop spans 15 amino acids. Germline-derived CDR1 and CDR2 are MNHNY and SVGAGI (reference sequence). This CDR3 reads CASSYSWGEKSEQYF. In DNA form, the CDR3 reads TGTGCCAGCAGTTACTCTTGGGGTGAGAAGTCCGAGCAGTACTTC.

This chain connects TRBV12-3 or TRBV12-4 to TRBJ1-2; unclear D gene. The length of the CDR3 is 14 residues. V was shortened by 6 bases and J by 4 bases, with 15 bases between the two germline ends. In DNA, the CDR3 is TGTGCCAGCAGGGCGAACAGCTTCCTCTATGGCTACACCTTC. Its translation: CASRANSFLYGYTF.

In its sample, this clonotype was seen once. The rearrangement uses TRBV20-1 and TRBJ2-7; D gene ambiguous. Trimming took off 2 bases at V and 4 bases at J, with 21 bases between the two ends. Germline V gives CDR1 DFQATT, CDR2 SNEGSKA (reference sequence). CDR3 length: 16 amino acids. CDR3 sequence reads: CSARTLAENQNYEQYF. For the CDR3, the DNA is TGCAGTGCTAGAACCCTGGCGGAGAATCAGAATTACGAGCAGTACTTC.

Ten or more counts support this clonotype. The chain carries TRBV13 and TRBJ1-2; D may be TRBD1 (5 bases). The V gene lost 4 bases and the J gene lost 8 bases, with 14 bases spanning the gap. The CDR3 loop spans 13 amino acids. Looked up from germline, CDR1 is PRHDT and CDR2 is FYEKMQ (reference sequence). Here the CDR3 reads CASSSGGVWGYTF. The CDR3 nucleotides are TGTGCCAGCAGCTCTGGGGGGGTCTGGGGCTACACCTTC. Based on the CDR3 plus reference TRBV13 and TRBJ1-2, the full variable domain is AAGVIQSPRHLIKEKRETATLKCYPIPRHDTVYWYQQGPGQDPQFLISFYEKMQSDKGSIPDRFSAQQFSDYHSELNMSSLELGDSALYFCASSSGGVWGYTFGSGTRLTVV.